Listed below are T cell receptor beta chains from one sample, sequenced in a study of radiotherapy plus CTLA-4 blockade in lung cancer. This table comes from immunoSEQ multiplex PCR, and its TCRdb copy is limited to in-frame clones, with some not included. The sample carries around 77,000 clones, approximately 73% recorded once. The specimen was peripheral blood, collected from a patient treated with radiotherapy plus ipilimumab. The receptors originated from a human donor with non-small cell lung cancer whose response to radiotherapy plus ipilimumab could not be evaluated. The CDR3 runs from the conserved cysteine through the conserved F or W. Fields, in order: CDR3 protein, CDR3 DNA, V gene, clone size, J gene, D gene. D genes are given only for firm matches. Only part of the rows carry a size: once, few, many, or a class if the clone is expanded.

cdr3_aa: CASSLFNRRGRVNTEAFF
cdr3_nt: TGTGCCAGCAGTTTATTTAACCGGAGGGGAAGGGTGAACACTGAAGCTTTCTTT
v_call: TRBV28
clone_size: once
j_call: TRBJ1-1
d_call: NA

cdr3_aa: CASSGDQRGPTDTQYF
cdr3_nt: TGTGCCAGCAGCGGAGACCAGCGGGGGCCCACAGATACGCAGTATTTT
v_call: TRBV7-6
clone_size: NA
j_call: TRBJ2-3
d_call: TRBD2

cdr3_aa: CASSYGGGLTDTQYF
cdr3_nt: TGTGCCAGCAGTTACGGCGGGGGGCTCACAGATACGCAGTATTTT
v_call: TRBV6-6
clone_size: NA
j_call: TRBJ2-3
d_call: TRBD2

cdr3_aa: CASSVEPGQGRKLFF
cdr3_nt: TGTGCCAGCAGTGTCGAACCGGGACAGGGCCGAAAACTGTTTTTT
v_call: TRBV6-1
clone_size: NA
j_call: TRBJ1-4
d_call: TRBD1

cdr3_aa: CASSLRDRGTGELFF
cdr3_nt: TGTGCCAGCAGCTTACGGGACAGGGGCACCGGGGAGCTGTTTTTT
v_call: TRBV7-2
clone_size: few
j_call: TRBJ2-2
d_call: TRBD1

cdr3_aa: CASSLAEGVRYEQYF
cdr3_nt: TGCGCCAGCAGCTTGGCAGAAGGGGTTCGCTACGAGCAGTACTTC
v_call: TRBV5-1
clone_size: NA
j_call: TRBJ2-7
d_call: NA

cdr3_aa: CASSSRLAGTTDTQYF
cdr3_nt: TGTGCCAGCAGCTCCAGACTAGCGGGGACCACAGATACGCAGTATTTT
v_call: TRBV5-4
clone_size: NA
j_call: TRBJ2-3
d_call: TRBD2

cdr3_aa: CASSLEPYNSPLHF
cdr3_nt: TGTGCCAGCAGTCTAGAACCTTATAATTCCCCCCTCCACTTT
v_call: TRBV28
clone_size: once
j_call: TRBJ1-6
d_call: NA

cdr3_aa: CASSSAGVPRNEQFF
cdr3_nt: TGTGCCAGTAGCTCCGCGGGAGTTCCGCGGAATGAGCAGTTCTTC
v_call: TRBV19
clone_size: NA
j_call: TRBJ2-1
d_call: TRBD2

cdr3_aa: CASSIDRGGEQYF
cdr3_nt: TGTGCCAGTAGTATTGACAGGGGTGGGGAGCAGTACTTC
v_call: TRBV19
clone_size: NA
j_call: TRBJ2-7
d_call: TRBD1

cdr3_aa: CATAQGSYGYTF
cdr3_nt: TGTGCCACCGCACAGGGATCCTATGGCTACACCTTC
v_call: TRBV6-5
clone_size: NA
j_call: TRBJ1-2
d_call: NA

cdr3_aa: CASSSLADSRLAFTGELFF
cdr3_nt: TGCGCCAGCAGCTCGTTAGCGGACAGTAGACTAGCTTTTACCGGGGAGCTGTTTTTT
v_call: TRBV5-1
clone_size: NA
j_call: TRBJ2-2
d_call: NA

cdr3_aa: CASSAGGTASYEQYF
cdr3_nt: TGTGCCAGCAGCGCAGGAGGGACCGCCTCCTACGAGCAGTACTTC
v_call: TRBV9
clone_size: NA
j_call: TRBJ2-7
d_call: NA

cdr3_aa: CASSLLTGGHGYTF
cdr3_nt: TGCGCCAGCAGCTTACTGACAGGGGGCCATGGCTACACCTTC
v_call: TRBV5-1
clone_size: few
j_call: TRBJ1-2
d_call: TRBD1

cdr3_aa: CASSPNPDRVHGYTF
cdr3_nt: TGTGCCAGCAGCCCGAACCCAGACAGGGTCCATGGCTACACCTTC
v_call: TRBV7-2
clone_size: NA
j_call: TRBJ1-2
d_call: TRBD1

cdr3_aa: CAWGSGGPQETQYF
cdr3_nt: TGTGCCTGGGGTAGCGGGGGGCCCCAAGAGACCCAGTACTTC
v_call: TRBV30
clone_size: NA
j_call: TRBJ2-5
d_call: TRBD2

cdr3_aa: CASGLVRVTSGKDGELFF
cdr3_nt: TGTGCTAGTGGTTTGGTACGCGTGACTAGCGGGAAGGACGGGGAGCTGTTTTTT
v_call: TRBV12-5
clone_size: NA
j_call: TRBJ2-2
d_call: TRBD2

cdr3_aa: CASSVDLGQQYGYTF
cdr3_nt: TGTGCCAGCAGCGTAGACCTCGGACAGCAATATGGCTACACCTTC
v_call: TRBV9
clone_size: NA
j_call: TRBJ1-2
d_call: NA

cdr3_aa: CASSLDLEQYF
cdr3_nt: TGTGCCAGCAGCTTGGATTTGGAGCAGTACTTC
v_call: TRBV5-6
clone_size: NA
j_call: TRBJ2-5
d_call: NA

cdr3_aa: CASSSRGIPDRKQETQYF
cdr3_nt: TGCGCCAGCAGCTCCCGCGGTATCCCGGACAGGAAACAAGAGACCCAGTACTTC
v_call: TRBV5-1
clone_size: NA
j_call: TRBJ2-5
d_call: TRBD1

cdr3_aa: CASSSGTSGGQETQYF
cdr3_nt: TGTGCCAGCAGCTCCGGGACTAGCGGGGGCCAAGAGACCCAGTACTTC
v_call: TRBV28
clone_size: NA
j_call: TRBJ2-5
d_call: TRBD2

cdr3_aa: CASSYNEGAVYNEQFF
cdr3_nt: TGTGCCAGCAGTTACAATGAGGGGGCGGTATACAATGAGCAGTTCTTC
v_call: TRBV6-6
clone_size: NA
j_call: TRBJ2-1
d_call: TRBD1

cdr3_aa: CASSYREGDSPLHF
cdr3_nt: TGTGCCAGCAGTTACAGGGAGGGGGATTCACCCCTCCACTTT
v_call: TRBV6-5
clone_size: once
j_call: TRBJ1-6
d_call: NA

cdr3_aa: CASSLDHGDEQYF
cdr3_nt: TGTGCCAGCAGCTTAGATCACGGGGACGAGCAGTACTTC
v_call: TRBV11-3
clone_size: NA
j_call: TRBJ2-7
d_call: NA

cdr3_aa: CASSTTGGEKYEQYF
cdr3_nt: TGTGCCAGCAGCACCACAGGGGGTGAAAAATACGAGCAGTACTTC
v_call: TRBV28
clone_size: NA
j_call: TRBJ2-7
d_call: TRBD1

cdr3_aa: CASSGDRQETQYF
cdr3_nt: TGTGCCAGCAGCGGGGACAGACAAGAGACCCAGTACTTC
v_call: TRBV2
clone_size: NA
j_call: TRBJ2-5
d_call: TRBD1

cdr3_aa: CASSGQAVLNQPQHF
cdr3_nt: TGTGCCAGTAGTGGTCAGGCAGTCCTCAATCAGCCCCAGCATTTT
v_call: TRBV19
clone_size: medium-sized
j_call: TRBJ1-5
d_call: NA

cdr3_aa: CASSFAETQYF
cdr3_nt: TGTGCCAGCAGTTTTGCGGAGACCCAGTACTTC
v_call: TRBV6-5
clone_size: NA
j_call: TRBJ2-5
d_call: NA

cdr3_aa: CASSLKFPGAYEQYF
cdr3_nt: TGTGCCAGCAGTTTAAAATTCCCAGGGGCCTACGAGCAGTACTTC
v_call: TRBV28
clone_size: NA
j_call: TRBJ2-7
d_call: NA